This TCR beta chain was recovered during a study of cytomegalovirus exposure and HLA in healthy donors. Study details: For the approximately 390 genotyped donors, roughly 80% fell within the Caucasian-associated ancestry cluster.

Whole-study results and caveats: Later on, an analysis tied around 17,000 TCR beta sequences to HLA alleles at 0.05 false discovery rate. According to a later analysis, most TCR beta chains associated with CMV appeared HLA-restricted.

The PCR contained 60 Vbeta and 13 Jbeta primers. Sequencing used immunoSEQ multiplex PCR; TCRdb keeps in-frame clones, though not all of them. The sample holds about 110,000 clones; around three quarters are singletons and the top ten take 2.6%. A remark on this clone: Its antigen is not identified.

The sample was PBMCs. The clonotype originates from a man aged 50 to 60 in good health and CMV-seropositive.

CDR3 loop: CASSLDGDRQTKNIQYF. As DNA, the CDR3 is TGTGCCAGCAGCTTAGATGGGGACAGACAAACCAAAAACATTCAGTACTTC. The chain joins TRBV13 to TRBJ2-4; TRBD1 matches 7 bases. The V gene end was trimmed by 1 base and the J gene end by 2 bases; junction bases not matched to a gene: 8. The CDR3 sequence is 17 residues long. Germline lookup yields CDR1 PRHDT and CDR2 FYEKMQ (reference sequence).